The sequence of this T cell receptor (beta chain) was determined in a study of T cells in Graves' hyperthyroidism and ophthalmopathy. Researchers amplified the TCR beta CDR3 regions from RNA transcripts. When the TCR CDR3 underwent first-round RT-PCR, the HTBI primer set was used. TCRdb reprocessed the multiplex PCR reads via MiXCR and lists one record per CDR3 protein. Of 130,000 or so distinct CDR3 sequences listed, roughly a fifth are singletons. The diagnoses drew upon clinical symptoms, serum thyroxine and TRAb, thyroid ultrasound and orbital computed tomography. This clonotype has a count of ten or more. CDR1 and CDR2 (germline): MNHEY, SMNVEV (reference sequence). The CDR3 loop spans 15 amino acids. The V and J ends lost 8 bases and 4 bases, in that order; junction bases with no gene match: 12.

The V call is TRBV27, the J call TRBJ2-7; 9 bases match TRBD1. This TCR was sampled from a woman aged 45-60 years with Graves' hyperthyroidism that later progressed to Graves' ophthalmopathy. The sample taken for sequencing was blood. The CDR3 loop is CASPGWDRDQYEQYF. CDR3 nucleotides: TGTGCCAGCCCGGGGTGGGACAGGGACCAATACGAGCAGTACTTC.